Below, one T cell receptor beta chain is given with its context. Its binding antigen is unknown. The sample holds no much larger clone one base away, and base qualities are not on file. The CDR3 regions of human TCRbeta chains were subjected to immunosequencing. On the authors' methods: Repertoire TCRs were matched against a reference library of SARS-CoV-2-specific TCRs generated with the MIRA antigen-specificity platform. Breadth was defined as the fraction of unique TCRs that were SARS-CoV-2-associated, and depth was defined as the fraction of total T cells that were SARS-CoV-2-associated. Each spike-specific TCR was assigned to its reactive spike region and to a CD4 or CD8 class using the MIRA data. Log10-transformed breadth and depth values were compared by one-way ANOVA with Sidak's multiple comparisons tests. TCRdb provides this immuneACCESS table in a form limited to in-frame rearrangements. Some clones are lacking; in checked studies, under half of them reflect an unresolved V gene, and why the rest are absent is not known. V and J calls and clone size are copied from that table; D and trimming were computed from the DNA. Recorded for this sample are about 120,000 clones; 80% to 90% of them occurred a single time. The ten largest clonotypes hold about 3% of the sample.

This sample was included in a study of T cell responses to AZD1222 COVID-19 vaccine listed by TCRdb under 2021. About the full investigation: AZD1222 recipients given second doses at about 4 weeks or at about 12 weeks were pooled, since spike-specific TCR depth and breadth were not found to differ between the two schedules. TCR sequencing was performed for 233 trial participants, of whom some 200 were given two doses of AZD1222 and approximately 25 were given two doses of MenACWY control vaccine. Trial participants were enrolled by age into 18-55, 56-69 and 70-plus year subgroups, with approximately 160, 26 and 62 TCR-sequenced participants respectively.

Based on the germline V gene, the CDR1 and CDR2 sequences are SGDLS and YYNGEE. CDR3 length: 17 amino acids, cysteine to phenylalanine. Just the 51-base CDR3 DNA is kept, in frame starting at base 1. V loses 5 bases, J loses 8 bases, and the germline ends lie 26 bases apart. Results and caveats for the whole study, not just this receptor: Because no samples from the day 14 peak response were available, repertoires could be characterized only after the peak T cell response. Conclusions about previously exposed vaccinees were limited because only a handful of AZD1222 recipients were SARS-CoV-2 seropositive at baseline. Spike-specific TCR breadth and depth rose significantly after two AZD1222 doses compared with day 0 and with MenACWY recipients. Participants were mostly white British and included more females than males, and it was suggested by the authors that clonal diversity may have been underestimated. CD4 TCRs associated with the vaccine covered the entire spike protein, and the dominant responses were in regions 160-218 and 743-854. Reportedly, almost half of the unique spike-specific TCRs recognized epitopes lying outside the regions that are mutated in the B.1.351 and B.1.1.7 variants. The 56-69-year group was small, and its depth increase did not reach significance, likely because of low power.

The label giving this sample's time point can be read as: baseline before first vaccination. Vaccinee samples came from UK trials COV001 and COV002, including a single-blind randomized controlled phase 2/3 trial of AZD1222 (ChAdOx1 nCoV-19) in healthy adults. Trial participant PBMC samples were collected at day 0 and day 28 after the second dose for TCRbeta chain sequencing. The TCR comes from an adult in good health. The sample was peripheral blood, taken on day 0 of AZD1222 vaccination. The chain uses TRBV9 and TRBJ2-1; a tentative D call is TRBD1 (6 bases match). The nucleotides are TGTGCCAGCAGTGGATATCCGGGACATCGGAGCACAGATGAGCAGTTCTTC. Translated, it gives CASSGYPGHRSTDEQFF. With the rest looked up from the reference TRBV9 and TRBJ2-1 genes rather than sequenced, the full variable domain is DSGVTQTPKHLITATGQRVTLRCSPRSGDLSVYWYQQSLDQGLQFLIQYYNGEERAKGNILERFSAQQFPDLHSELNLSSLELGDSALYFCASSGYPGHRSTDEQFFGPGTRLTVL.